The clone carrying this T cell receptor (beta chain) was seen a few times. The antigen remains unidentified. These data belong to a study of CD4 T cells in relation to SARS-CoV-2 and coronaviruses. Study at large: The restricting HLA molecule for shared crossreactive spike epitopes was mapped.

Unexposed donor CD4+ T cells date from about 2011-2019, before the COVID-19 pandemic. Isolation of CD4+ T cells took place after about 10 days in culture. Broader study findings: SARS-CoV-2-driven expansion was significantly weaker in crossreactive than monoreactive clones.

Clones were read by immunoSEQ multiplex PCR, and TCRdb kept only the in-frame ones, dropping some. The table has about 26,000 clones, roughly 80% seen once. V shed 4 bases and J shed 4 bases, with 19 bases lying between them. This CDR3 is 17 amino acids long. Germline values: CDR1 LGHDT, CDR2 YNNKEL (reference sequence). This receptor was obtained from a human donor in good health. The rearrangement joins TRBV3-1 (or the pseudogene TRBV3-2) to TRBJ1-4; D might be TRBD1 (5 bases). Sequencing input: CD4+ T cells from PBMCs, cultured in vitro. The CDR3 bases are TGTGCCAGCAGCCCACCTTGGGGCAGGGAGGGTAATGAAAAACTGTTTTTT. Translation gives CASSPPWGREGNEKLFF.